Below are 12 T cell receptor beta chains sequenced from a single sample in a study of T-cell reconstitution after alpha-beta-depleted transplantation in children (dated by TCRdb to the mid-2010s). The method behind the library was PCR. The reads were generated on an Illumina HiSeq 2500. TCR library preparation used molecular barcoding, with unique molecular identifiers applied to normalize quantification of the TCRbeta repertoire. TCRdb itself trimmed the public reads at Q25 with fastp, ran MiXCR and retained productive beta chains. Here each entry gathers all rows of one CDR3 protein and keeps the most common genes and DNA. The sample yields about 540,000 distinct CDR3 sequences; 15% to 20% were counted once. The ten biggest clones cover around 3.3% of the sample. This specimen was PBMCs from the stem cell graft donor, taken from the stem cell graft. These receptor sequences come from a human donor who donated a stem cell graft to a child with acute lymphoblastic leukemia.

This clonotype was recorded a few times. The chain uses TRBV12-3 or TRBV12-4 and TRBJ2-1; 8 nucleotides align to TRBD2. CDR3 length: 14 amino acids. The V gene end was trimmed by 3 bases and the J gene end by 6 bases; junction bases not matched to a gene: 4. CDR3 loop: CASSLTSAANEQFF. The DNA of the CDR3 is TGTGCCAGCAGTTTGACTAGCGCCGCCAATGAGCAGTTCTTC.

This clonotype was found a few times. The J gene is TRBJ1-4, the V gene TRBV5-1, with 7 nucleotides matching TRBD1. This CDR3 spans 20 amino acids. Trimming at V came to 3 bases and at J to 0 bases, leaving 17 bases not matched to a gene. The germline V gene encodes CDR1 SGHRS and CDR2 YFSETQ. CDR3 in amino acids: CASSWVGPGTAEATNEKLFF. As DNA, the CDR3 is TGCGCCAGCAGCTGGGTGGGACCTGGGACAGCCGAAGCAACTAATGAAAAACTGTTTTTT.

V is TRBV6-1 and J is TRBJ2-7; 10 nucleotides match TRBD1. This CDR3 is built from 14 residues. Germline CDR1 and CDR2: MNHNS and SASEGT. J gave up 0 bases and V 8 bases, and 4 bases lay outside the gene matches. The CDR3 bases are TGTGCCAGCGCTTGGGACAGGGGCTCCTACGAGCAGTACTTC. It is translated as CASAWDRGSYEQYF.

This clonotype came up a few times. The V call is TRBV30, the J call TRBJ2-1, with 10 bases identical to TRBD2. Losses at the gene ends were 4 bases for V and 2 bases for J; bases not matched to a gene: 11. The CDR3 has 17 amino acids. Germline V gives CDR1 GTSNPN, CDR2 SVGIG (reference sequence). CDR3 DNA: TGTGCCTGGATGCCGCTAGCGGGAGCCCTGCCCTACAATGAGCAGTTCTTC. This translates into CAWMPLAGALPYNEQFF.

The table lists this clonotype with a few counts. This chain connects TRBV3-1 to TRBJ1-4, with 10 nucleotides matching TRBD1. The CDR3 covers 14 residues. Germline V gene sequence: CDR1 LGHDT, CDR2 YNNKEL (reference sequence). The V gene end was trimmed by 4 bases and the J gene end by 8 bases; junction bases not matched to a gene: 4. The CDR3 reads CASSPQDRGEKLFF. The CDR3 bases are TGTGCCAGCAGCCCCCAGGACAGGGGGGAAAAACTGTTTTTT.

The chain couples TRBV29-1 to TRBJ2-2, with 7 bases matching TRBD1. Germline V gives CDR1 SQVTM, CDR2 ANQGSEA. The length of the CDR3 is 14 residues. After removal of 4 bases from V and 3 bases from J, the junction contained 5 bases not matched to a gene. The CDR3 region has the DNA TGCAGCGTTGCAGGGGGAGAGGACACCGGGGAGCTGTTTTTT. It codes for CSVAGGEDTGELFF.

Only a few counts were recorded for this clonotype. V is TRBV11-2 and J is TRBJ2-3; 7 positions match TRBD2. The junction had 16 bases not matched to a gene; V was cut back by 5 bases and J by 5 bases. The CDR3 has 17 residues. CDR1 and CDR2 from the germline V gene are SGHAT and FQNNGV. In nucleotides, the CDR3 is TGTGCCAGCAGCCGTTCAAACCGCGCGGGAGAGGTAGATACGCAGTATTTT. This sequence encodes CASSRSNRAGEVDTQYF.

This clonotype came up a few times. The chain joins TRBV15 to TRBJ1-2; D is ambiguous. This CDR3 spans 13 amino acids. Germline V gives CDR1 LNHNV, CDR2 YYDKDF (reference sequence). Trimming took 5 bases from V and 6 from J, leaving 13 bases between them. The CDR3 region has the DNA TGTGCCACCAGCCCTAGGATCGGTAATGGCTACACCTTC. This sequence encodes CATSPRIGNGYTF.

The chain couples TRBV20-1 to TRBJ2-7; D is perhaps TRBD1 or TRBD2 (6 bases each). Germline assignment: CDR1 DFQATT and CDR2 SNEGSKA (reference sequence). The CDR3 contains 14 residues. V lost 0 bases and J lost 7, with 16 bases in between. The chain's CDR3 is CSAREPGASGEQYF. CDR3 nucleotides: TGCAGTGCTAGAGAGCCGGGGGCGAGTGGTGAGCAGTACTTC.

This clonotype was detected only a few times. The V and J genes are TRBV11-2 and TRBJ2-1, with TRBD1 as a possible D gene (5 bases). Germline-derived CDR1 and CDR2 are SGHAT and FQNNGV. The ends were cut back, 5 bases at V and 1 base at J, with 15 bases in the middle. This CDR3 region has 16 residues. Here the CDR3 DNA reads TGTGCCAGCAGCAAACGAGGCAGGGTTTCCTACAATGAGCAGTTCTTC. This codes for CASSKRGRVSYNEQFF.

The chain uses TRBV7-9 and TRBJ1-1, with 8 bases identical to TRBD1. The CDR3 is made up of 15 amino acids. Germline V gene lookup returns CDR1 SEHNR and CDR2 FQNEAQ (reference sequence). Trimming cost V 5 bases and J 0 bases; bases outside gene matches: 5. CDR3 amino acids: CASSTRDRMNTEAFF. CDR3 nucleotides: TGTGCCAGCAGCACCCGGGACAGGATGAACACTGAAGCTTTCTTT.

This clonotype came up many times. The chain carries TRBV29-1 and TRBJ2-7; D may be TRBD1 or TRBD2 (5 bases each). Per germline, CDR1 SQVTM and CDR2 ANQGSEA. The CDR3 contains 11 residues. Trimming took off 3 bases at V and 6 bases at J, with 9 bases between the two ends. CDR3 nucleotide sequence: TGCAGCGTTGATTGGGGGAGCGAGCAGTACTTC. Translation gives CSVDWGSEQYF.